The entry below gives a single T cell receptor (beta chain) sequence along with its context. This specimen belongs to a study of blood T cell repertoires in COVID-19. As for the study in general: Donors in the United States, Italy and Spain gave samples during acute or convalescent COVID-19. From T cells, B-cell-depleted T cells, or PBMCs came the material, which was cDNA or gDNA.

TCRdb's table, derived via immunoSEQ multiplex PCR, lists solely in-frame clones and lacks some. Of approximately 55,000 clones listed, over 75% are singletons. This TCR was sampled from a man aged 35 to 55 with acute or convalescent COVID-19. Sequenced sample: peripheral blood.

The DNA for the CDR3 is TGTGCCAGCTCACCGCCGGGGGGGGAAGAGACCCAGTACTTC. It is translated as CASSPPGGEETQYF. The chain carries TRBV18 and TRBJ2-5; TRBD2 matches at 8 bases. Germline CDR1 KGHSH, CDR2 LQKENI. This CDR3 contains 14 residues. V shed 3 bases and J 3 bases; nucleotides not matched to a gene: 3.